The 24 T cell receptor beta chains given below trace back to one sample, sequenced in a study of blood T cell repertoires in COVID-19. The repertoire was sequenced with immunoSEQ multiplex PCR; TCRdb's copy has only in-frame clones and lacks some. The table includes approximately 61,000 clones, around 73% detected once. The specimen sequenced was peripheral blood. These TCRs come from a man older than 75 with active or convalescent COVID-19.

This chain uses TRBV5-6 with TRBJ2-7, with TRBD2 as a possible D gene (6 bases). Germline CDR1 and CDR2: SGHDT and YYEEEE. Trimming cost V 2 bases and J 4 bases, with 13 bases left between them. This CDR3 is 14 amino acids long. This CDR3 reads CASSFLSGRYEQYF. In DNA, the CDR3 is TGTGCCAGCAGCTTCCTCTCGGGGAGGTACGAGCAGTACTTC.

This clone was seen just once. The chain combines TRBV28 with TRBJ2-7; 9 nucleotides align to TRBD1. The CDR3 is 15 amino acids. J was trimmed by 5 bases and V by 3 bases; bases with no gene match: 8. Germline V CDR1 and CDR2: MDHEN, SYDVKM. For the CDR3, the DNA is TGTGCCAGCAGTTTCAACAGGGGGCTTAACCACGAGCAGTACTTC. Residues: CASSFNRGLNHEQYF. The full variable domain, rest sourced from reference TRBV28 and TRBJ2-7, is DVKVTQSSRYLVKRTGEKVFLECVQDMDHENMFWYRQDPGLGLRLIYFSYDVKMKEKGDIPEGYSVSREKKERFSLILESASTNQTSMYLCASSFNRGLNHEQYFGPGTRLTVT.

This clone was found once. This chain links TRBV10-2 with TRBJ2-1; TRBD2 is a possible D gene (6 bases). The V end was cut by 11 bases, the J end by 2 bases, with 16 bases between. Germline CDR1 reads WSHSY; CDR2 reads SAAADI. This CDR3 is 14 amino acids long. The CDR3 region is CAVLGGATYNEQFF. The CDR3 DNA follows: TGCGCCGTCCTGGGGGGAGCTACCTACAATGAGCAGTTCTTC.

The chain carries TRBV5-4 and TRBJ2-2; TRBD2 matches 7 bases. Germline CDR1 SGHNT, CDR2 YYREEE (reference sequence). V dropped 4 bases and J dropped 0; count of bases not matched to a gene: 6. The CDR3 spans 16 residues. CDR3 in amino acids: CASSIQRGANTGELFF. In DNA form, the CDR3 reads TGTGCCAGCAGCATTCAGCGGGGCGCGAACACCGGGGAGCTGTTTTTT.

The CDR3 sequence is CASSFGQGSLGAFF. CDR3 DNA: TGTGCCAGCAGTTTTGGACAGGGATCCTTGGGAGCTTTCTTT. The chain joins TRBV27 to TRBJ1-1, with 8 bases lining up with TRBD1. V shed 3 bases, J shed 10 bases, and the junction held 10 bases outside the gene matches. The CDR3 is 14 amino acids. CDR1 and CDR2 (germline): MNHEY, SMNVEV (reference sequence).

J is TRBJ1-2 and V is TRBV7-9; D unclear. V dropped 0 bases and J dropped 2 bases, with 7 bases sitting between them. The germline CDR1 and CDR2 sequences are SEHNR and FQNEAQ (reference sequence). CDR3 length: 14 residues. For the CDR3, the DNA is TGTGCCAGCAGCTTAGCGACGGGGAACTATGGCTACACCTTC. Its translation is CASSLATGNYGYTF.

The chain uses TRBV4-3 and TRBJ2-5; D unclear. The V gene lost 0 bases and the J gene lost 5 bases, with 13 bases spanning the gap. The CDR3 is made up of 15 amino acids. Germline CDR1 LGHNA, CDR2 YSLEER. The CDR3 spells CASSQDVSPRETQYF. For the CDR3, the DNA is TGCGCCAGCAGCCAAGATGTATCCCCCCGGGAGACCCAGTACTTC.

The table lists this clone with a count of one. The genes are TRBV28 and TRBJ2-5, with D perhaps matching TRBD2 (5 bases). V gave up 8 bases and J gave up 5 bases, with 24 bases separating them. This CDR3 contains 16 residues. Germline lookup yields CDR1 MDHEN and CDR2 SYDVKM. The CDR3 DNA reads as TGTGCCAGCCGAATGCGAGTAGGGTTGAGGGTGGAGACCCAGTACTTC. It codes for CASRMRVGLRVETQYF.

V usage is TRBV11-2 and J usage is TRBJ2-3, with 14 bases fitting TRBD2. Trimming at V came to 1 base and at J to 5 bases, leaving 5 bases not matched to a gene. There are 17 residues in the CDR3. Germline loops: CDR1 SGHAT, CDR2 FQNNGV. The CDR3 sequence: CASSLAPGTSGRDTQYF. CDR3 bases: TGTGCCAGCAGCTTAGCACCGGGGACTAGCGGGAGAGATACGCAGTATTTT.

This chain uses TRBV7-9 with TRBJ2-3; D might be TRBD2 (6 bases). The CDR3 covers 13 residues. Trimming shortened V by 4 bases and J by 5 bases, and 10 bases separated the two germline ends. Germline V gene sequence: CDR1 SEHNR, CDR2 FQNEAQ (reference sequence). As DNA, the CDR3 is TGTGCCAGCAGCTCGCGGGGCGGAGATACGCAGTATTTT. Its translation: CASSSRGGDTQYF.

The V gene is TRBV10-3, the J gene TRBJ1-2; 11 bases line up with TRBD1. The germline V gene encodes CDR1 ENHRY and CDR2 SYGVKD. There are 17 residues in the CDR3. V shed 5 bases, J shed 0 bases, and the junction held 8 bases outside the gene matches. The CDR3 sequence is CAISSPGQGVANYGYTF. The CDR3 nucleotides read TGTGCCATCAGTTCACCGGGACAGGGGGTAGCTAACTATGGCTACACCTTC.

CDR3 sequence reads: CASSYSSLDHPYEQYF. In DNA, the CDR3 is TGTGCCAGCAGTTACTCGTCTCTAGACCATCCCTACGAGCAGTACTTC. The chain links TRBV6-5 to TRBJ2-7; D ambiguous. The CDR3 totals 16 residues. Trimming shortened V by 0 bases and J by 2 bases, and 14 bases separated the two germline ends. Germline V gene data show CDR1 as MNHEY and CDR2 as SVGAGI.

The chain joins TRBV7-8 to TRBJ2-1; TRBD1 matches 7 bases. Germline CDR1 and CDR2: SGHVS and FQNEAQ. The ends lost 1 base at V and 6 bases at J; junction bases unmatched: 9. This CDR3 contains 16 residues. The DNA for the CDR3 is TGTGCCAGCAGCTTAGGGCCAGGGGGTGCGGTCAATGAGCAGTTCTTC. Amino acid sequence: CASSLGPGGAVNEQFF. Together with reference TRBV7-8 and TRBJ2-1, the CDR3 gives the full variable domain: GAGVSQSPRYKVAKRGQDVALRCDPISGHVSLFWYQQALGQGPEFLTYFQNEAQLDKSGLPSDRFFAERPEGSVSTLKIQRTQQEDSAVYLCASSLGPGGAVNEQFFGPGTRLTVL.

The rearrangement uses TRBV30 and TRBJ2-6; maybe TRBD1 (6 bases). CDR1 GTSNPN and CDR2 SVGIG come from the germline V gene (reference sequence). Trimming took 0 bases from V and 0 from J, leaving 12 bases between them. The CDR3 extends over 17 amino acids. The CDR3 loop reads CAWSVLRTVSGANVLTF. CDR3 bases: TGTGCCTGGAGTGTACTCCGGACAGTCTCTGGGGCCAACGTCCTGACTTTC.

This sequence joins TRBV7-2 and TRBJ2-1; the D gene is possibly TRBD1 (5 bases). Trimming stripped 5 bases from V and 7 bases from J, with 18 bases between. This CDR3 comprises 15 residues. Germline CDR1 SGHTA, CDR2 FQGNSA. Written as DNA, the CDR3 is TGTGCCAGCAGCCCCCGCGTAACAGGCGGAAATGAGCAGTTCTTC. This codes for CASSPRVTGGNEQFF.

This chain uses TRBV6-5 with TRBJ1-1; no definite D call. V lost 2 bases and J lost 5, with 9 bases in between. The CDR3 runs 13 residues. Germline V gives CDR1 MNHEY, CDR2 SVGAGI. For the CDR3, the DNA is TGTGCCAGCAGTTACGCGGGAGGGACTGAAGCTTTCTTT. It codes for CASSYAGGTEAFF.

The chain combines TRBV5-6 with TRBJ2-2; 10 positions agree with TRBD2. Germline CDR1 is SGHDT and CDR2 is YYEEEE. After removal of 2 bases from V and 6 bases from J, the junction contained 4 bases not matched to a gene. The CDR3 length is 15 residues. The CDR3 DNA is TGTGCCAGCAGCTTAGGACTAGCGGCCGCCGGGGAGCTGTTTTTT. It translates to CASSLGLAAAGELFF.

The chain joins TRBV11-2 to TRBJ2-1; D might be TRBD2 (5 bases). This CDR3 contains 13 residues. V lost 2 bases to trimming and J lost 10 bases, with 12 bases between them. Germline V gene lookup returns CDR1 SGHAT and CDR2 FQNNGV. The CDR3 DNA reads as TGTGCCAGCAGCTTAATCGAGGGTGCGGAGCAGTTCTTC. It encodes CASSLIEGAEQFF.

The chain uses TRBV14 and TRBJ1-1; D is unclear. Trimming stripped 4 bases from V and 3 bases from J, with 9 bases between. This CDR3 has 13 amino acids. Germline loops: CDR1 SGHDN, CDR2 FVKESK. The CDR3 region is CASSPPRDTEAFF. The CDR3 coding sequence is TGTGCCAGCAGCCCTCCCCGAGACACTGAAGCTTTCTTT.

The chain's CDR3 is CASSIDMRVTGELFF. The CDR3 coding sequence is TGTGCCAGTAGTATAGATATGCGGGTTACCGGGGAGCTGTTTTTT. J is TRBJ2-2 and V is TRBV19, with D perhaps TRBD2 (5 bases). This CDR3 contains 15 residues. Trimming removed 0 bases from V and 5 bases from J, with 10 bases in between. From germline, CDR1 is LNHDA and CDR2 SQIVND (reference sequence).

This rearrangement joins TRBV27 to TRBJ1-5, with D hard to call. With 3 bases removed from V and 6 bases from J, the gap between germline ends came to 12 bases. This CDR3 contains 14 residues. Germline-derived CDR1 and CDR2 are MNHEY and SMNVEV (reference sequence). The CDR3 loop reads CASSFASGAQPQHF. CDR3 DNA: TGTGCCAGCAGTTTTGCTAGCGGCGCTCAGCCCCAGCATTTT.

The chain carries TRBV3-1 (or the pseudogene TRBV3-2) and TRBJ2-2; 13 bases agree with TRBD2. V lost 4 bases and J lost 7; bases outside the gene matches: 9. Germline V gene lookup returns CDR1 LGHDT and CDR2 YNNKEL (reference sequence). The CDR3 is made up of 17 amino acids. In DNA, the CDR3 is TGTGCCAGCAGCCCACCTACTAGCGGGGGGGCCAACGGGGAGCTGTTTTTT. This codes for CASSPPTSGGANGELFF.

This chain connects TRBV28 to TRBJ1-1; the D is unclear. CDR3 length: 12 amino acids. Per germline, CDR1 MDHEN and CDR2 SYDVKM. The V and J ends lost 2 bases and 3 bases respectively, with 4 bases between them. The CDR3 spells CASSLEHTEAFF. For the CDR3, the DNA is TGTGCCAGCAGTTTAGAGCACACTGAAGCTTTCTTT.

The V gene is TRBV5-1, the J gene TRBJ1-1; possible D gene TRBD1, 6 bases. Germline values: CDR1 SGHRS, CDR2 YFSETQ. V lost 7 bases and J lost 5, with 21 bases in between. This CDR3 has 15 amino acids. The CDR3 sequence: CASGPGHGSSTEAFF. For the CDR3, the DNA is TGCGCCAGCGGGCCGGGACACGGTTCGAGTACTGAAGCTTTCTTT.